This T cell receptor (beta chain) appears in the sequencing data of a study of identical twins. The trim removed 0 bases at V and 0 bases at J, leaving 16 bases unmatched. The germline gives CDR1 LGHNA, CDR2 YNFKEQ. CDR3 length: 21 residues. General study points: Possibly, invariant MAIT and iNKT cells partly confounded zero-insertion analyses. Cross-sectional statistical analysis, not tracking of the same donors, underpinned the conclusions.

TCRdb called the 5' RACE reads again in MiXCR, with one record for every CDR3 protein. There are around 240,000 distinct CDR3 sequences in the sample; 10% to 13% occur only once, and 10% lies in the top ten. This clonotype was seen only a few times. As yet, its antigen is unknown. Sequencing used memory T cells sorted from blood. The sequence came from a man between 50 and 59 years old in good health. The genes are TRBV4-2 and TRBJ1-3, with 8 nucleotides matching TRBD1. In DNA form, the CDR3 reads TGTGCCAGCAGCCAAGATCCTTGGGGGACAGGAAGTATAATCTCTGGAAACACCATATATTTT. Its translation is CASSQDPWGTGSIISGNTIYF.